This T cell receptor (beta chain) was sequenced during a study of cytomegalovirus exposure and HLA in healthy donors. For the study at large: Roughly 85 million unique TCRs from HLA-typed donors made up an early data release.

CDR3 length equals 14 residues. V trimming: 8 bases; J trimming: 2 bases; junction bases outside the gene matches: 8. Germline V lookup: CDR1 SGHDN, CDR2 FVKESK. The primer mix had 60 Vbeta and 13 Jbeta primers. The table came from immunoSEQ multiplex PCR; TCRdb's copy has only in-frame clones and leaves some out. This table lists under 95,000 clones. V and J are TRBV14 and TRBJ2-7; 8 nucleotides align to TRBD1. The source material was PBMCs. This TCR derives from a young man in good health and CMV-seropositive. This CDR3 is CASGRTGSTYEQYF. DNA of the CDR3: TGTGCCAGCGGTCGGACAGGGTCCACCTACGAGCAGTACTTC.